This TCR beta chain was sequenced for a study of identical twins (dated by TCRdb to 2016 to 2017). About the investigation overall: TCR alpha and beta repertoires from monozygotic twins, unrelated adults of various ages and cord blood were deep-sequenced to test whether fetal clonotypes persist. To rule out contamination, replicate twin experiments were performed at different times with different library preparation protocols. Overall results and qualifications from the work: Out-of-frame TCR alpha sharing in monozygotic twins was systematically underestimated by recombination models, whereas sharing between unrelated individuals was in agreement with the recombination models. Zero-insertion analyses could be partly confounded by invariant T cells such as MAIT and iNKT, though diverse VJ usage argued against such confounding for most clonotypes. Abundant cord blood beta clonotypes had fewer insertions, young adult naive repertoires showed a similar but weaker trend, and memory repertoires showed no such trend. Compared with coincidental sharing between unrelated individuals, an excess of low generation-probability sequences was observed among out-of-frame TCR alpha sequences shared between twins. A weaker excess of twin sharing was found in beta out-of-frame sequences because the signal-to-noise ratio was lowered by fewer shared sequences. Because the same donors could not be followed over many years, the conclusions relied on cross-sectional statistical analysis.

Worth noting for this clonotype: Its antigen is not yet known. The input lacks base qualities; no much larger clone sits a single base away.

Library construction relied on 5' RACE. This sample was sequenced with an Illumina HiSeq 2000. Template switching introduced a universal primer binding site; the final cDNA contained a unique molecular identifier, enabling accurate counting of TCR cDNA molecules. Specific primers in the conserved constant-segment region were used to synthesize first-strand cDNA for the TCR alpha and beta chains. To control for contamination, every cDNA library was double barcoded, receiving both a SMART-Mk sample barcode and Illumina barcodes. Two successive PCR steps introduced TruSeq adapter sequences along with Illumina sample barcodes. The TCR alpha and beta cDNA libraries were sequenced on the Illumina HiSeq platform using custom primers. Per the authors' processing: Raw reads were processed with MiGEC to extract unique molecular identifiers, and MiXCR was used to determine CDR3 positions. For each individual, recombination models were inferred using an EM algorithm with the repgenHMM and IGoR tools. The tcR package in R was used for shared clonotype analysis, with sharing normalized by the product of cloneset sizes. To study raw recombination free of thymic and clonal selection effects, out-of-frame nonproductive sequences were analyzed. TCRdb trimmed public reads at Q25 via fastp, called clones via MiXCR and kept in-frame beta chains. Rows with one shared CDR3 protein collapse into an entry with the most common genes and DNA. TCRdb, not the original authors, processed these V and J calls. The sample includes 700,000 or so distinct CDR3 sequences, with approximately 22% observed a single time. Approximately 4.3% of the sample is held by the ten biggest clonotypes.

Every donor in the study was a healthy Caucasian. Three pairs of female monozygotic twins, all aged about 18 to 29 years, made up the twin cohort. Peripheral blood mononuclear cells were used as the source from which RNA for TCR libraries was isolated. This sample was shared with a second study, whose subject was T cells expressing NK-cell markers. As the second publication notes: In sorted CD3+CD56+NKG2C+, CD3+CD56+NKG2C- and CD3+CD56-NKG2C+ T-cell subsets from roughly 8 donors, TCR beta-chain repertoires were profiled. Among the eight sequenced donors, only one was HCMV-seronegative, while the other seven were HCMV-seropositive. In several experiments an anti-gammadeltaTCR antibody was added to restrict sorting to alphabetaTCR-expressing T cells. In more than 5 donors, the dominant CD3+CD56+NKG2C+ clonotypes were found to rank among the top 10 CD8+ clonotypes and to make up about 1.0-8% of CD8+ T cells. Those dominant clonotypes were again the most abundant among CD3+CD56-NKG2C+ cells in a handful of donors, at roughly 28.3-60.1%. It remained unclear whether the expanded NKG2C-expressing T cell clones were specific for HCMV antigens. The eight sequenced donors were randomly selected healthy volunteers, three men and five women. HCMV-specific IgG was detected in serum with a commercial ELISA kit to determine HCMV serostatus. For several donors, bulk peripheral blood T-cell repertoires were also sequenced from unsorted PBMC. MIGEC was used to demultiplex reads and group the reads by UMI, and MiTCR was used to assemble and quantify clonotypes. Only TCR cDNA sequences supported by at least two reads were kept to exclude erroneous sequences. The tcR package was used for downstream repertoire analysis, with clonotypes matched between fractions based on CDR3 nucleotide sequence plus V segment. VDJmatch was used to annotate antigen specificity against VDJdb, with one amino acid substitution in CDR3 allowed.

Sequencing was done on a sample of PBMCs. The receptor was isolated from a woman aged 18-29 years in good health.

The base sequence is TGCGCCAGCCGTGGCGGCTACGAGCAGTACTTC. The encoded protein is CASRGGYEQYF. The chain is encoded by TRBV5-1 joined to TRBJ2-7, with no confidently assigned D gene. CDR1 and CDR2 are read off the germline V gene as SGHRS and YFSETQ. The CDR3, cysteine through phenylalanine, is 11 amino acids long. CDR3 DNA only is kept here, 33 bases in frame from base 1. V is pared back by 7 bases and J by 3 bases, with 8 bases lying between the germline termini.